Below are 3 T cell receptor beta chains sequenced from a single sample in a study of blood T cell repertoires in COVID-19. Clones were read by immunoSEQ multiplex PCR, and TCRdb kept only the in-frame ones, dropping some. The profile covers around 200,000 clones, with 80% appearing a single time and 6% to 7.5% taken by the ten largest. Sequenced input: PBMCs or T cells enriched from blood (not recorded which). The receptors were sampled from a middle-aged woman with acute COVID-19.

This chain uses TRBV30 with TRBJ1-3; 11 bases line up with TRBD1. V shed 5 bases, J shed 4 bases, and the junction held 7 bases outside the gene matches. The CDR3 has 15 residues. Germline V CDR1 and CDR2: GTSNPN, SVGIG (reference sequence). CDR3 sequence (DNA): TGTGCCTGGTCGGACAGGGGGCGAGGGGGAAACACCATATATTTT. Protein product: CAWSDRGRGGNTIYF.

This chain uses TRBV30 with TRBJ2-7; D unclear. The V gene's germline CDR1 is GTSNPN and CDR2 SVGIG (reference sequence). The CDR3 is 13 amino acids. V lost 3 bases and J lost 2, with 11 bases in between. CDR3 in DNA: TGTGCCTGGAGAGACACGGATCCCTACGAGCAGTACTTC. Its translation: CAWRDTDPYEQYF. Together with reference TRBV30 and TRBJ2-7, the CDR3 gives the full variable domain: SQTIHQWPATLVQPVGSPLSLECTVEGTSNPNLYWYRQAAGRGLQLLFYSVGIGQISSEVPQNLSASRPQDRQFILSSKKLLLSDSGFYLCAWRDTDPYEQYFGPGTRLTVT.

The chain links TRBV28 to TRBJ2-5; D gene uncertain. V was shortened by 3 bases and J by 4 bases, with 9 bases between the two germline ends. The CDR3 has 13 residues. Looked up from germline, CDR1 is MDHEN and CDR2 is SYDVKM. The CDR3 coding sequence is TGTGCCAGCAGTTTCAACAGTCCAGAGACCCAGTACTTC. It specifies CASSFNSPETQYF.